The clone carrying this T cell receptor beta chain was found many times. The target antigen is unknown. Each CDR3 protein is one row after TCRdb ran MiXCR on the reads. The repertoire holds fewer than 30,000 distinct CDR3 sequences, approximately 22% seen once, with approximately 91% in the top ten. Germline assignment: CDR1 MNHEY and CDR2 SVGAGI. The CDR3 sequence is 14 residues long. V was cut by 0 bases and J by 6 bases, with 8 bases left in between. This sample was included in a study of T cell repertoires in cytomegalovirus infection. Study-wide context: Indications of both CMV infection and matching HLA type were provided by public TCR beta signatures.

The source material was CD8+ T cells from cultured PBMCs, sampled from culture after CMV antigen stimulation. The chain couples TRBV6-5 to TRBJ2-2; D uncertain. The TCR was taken from a human donor in good health (CMV status not recorded). Some clones in this sample may be carry-over from other donors' samples. The CDR3 reads CASSYSEGAGELFF. In DNA form, the CDR3 reads TGTGCCAGCAGTTACTCGGAAGGTGCCGGGGAGCTGTTTTTT.